The 25 T cell receptor beta chains listed next were all sequenced from one sample in a study of OX40 agonist ivuxolimab in advanced cancers. Here immunoSEQ multiplex PCR was the method, and the copy in TCRdb shows in-frame clones only, minus some. The sample yields some 22,000 clones, roughly 86% seen once. The sample was CD4+ or CD8+ T cells sorted from blood, taken in a trial of the OX40 agonist ivuxolimab. The origin of the receptors is an adult with an advanced solid tumor such as melanoma, head and neck, liver or kidney cancer.

The CDR3, as DNA: TGTGCCAGCAGCACTGGGACAGGAGGGGCTAACTATGGCTACACCTTC. It yields the protein CASSTGTGGANYGYTF. The chain couples TRBV5-6 to TRBJ1-2, with 8 bases fitting TRBD1. CDR1 SGHDT and CDR2 YYEEEE come from the germline V gene. The CDR3 loop spans 16 amino acids. The V gene end was trimmed by 4 bases and the J gene end by 0 bases; junction bases not matched to a gene: 8.

The chain links TRBV2 to TRBJ1-2, with a weak D call TRBD1 (5 bases). This CDR3 region has 16 residues. Germline V gene data show CDR1 as SNHLY and CDR2 as FYNNEI. Trimming shortened V by 0 bases and J by 0 bases, and 11 bases separated the two germline ends. The CDR3: CASSEADGGTNYGYTF. In nucleotides, the CDR3 is TGTGCCAGCAGTGAAGCGGATGGGGGAACTAACTATGGCTACACCTTC.

The chain has TRBV7-9 and TRBJ1-2; TRBD1 matches 8 bases. CDR1 and CDR2 (germline): SEHNR, FQNEAQ (reference sequence). J gave up 4 bases and V 6 bases, and 10 bases lay outside the gene matches. The CDR3 is made up of 15 amino acids. The CDR3 coding sequence is TGTGCCAGCAGGTCCGGGACAGGACGCGGCTATGGCTACACCTTC. Translation gives CASRSGTGRGYGYTF.

This chain joins TRBV15 and TRBJ2-2, with D possibly being TRBD2 (6 bases). From germline, CDR1 is LNHNV and CDR2 YYDKDF (reference sequence). V lost 2 bases and J 5 bases, leaving 9 bases between the germline ends. CDR3 length: 14 amino acids. CDR3 protein: CATSRMGGTGELFF. In nucleotides, the CDR3 is TGTGCCACCAGCAGAATGGGGGGTACCGGGGAGCTGTTTTTT.

This chain connects TRBV14 to TRBJ1-1; no clear D gene. Trimming stripped 1 base from V and 5 bases from J, with 5 bases between. Germline V CDR1 and CDR2: SGHDN, FVKESK. This CDR3 spans 12 amino acids. CDR3: CASSQVGTEAFF. CDR3 bases: TGTGCCAGCAGCCAAGTGGGGACTGAAGCTTTCTTT.

The rearrangement links TRBV7-9 to TRBJ1-2; 9 nucleotides match TRBD1. Germline trimming cut 5 bases from V and 3 bases from J; bases unmatched to any gene: 1. The CDR3 runs 13 residues. Germline CDR1 and CDR2: SEHNR and FQNEAQ (reference sequence). The CDR3 spells CASSRTGDYGYTF. The CDR3 nucleotides read TGTGCCAGCAGCCGGACAGGGGACTATGGCTACACCTTC. Full variable domain (rest looked up from reference TRBV7-9 and TRBJ1-2): DTGVSQNPRHKITKRGQNVTFRCDPISEHNRLYWYRQTLGQGPEFLTYFQNEAQLEKSRLLSDRFSAERPKGSFSTLEIQRTEQGDSAMYLCASSRTGDYGYTFGSGTRLTVV.

The V and J genes are TRBV19 and TRBJ2-1; TRBD2 aligns across 7 bases. The CDR3 extends over 14 amino acids. CDR1 and CDR2 (germline): LNHDA, SQIVND (reference sequence). After removal of 3 bases from V and 3 bases from J, the junction contained 2 bases not matched to a gene. The CDR3 loop is CASSIASGYNEQFF. CDR3 coding DNA: TGTGCCAGTAGTATTGCTAGCGGCTACAATGAGCAGTTCTTC.

The sample holds a few counts of this clone. This rearrangement joins TRBV4-1 to TRBJ2-7; TRBD1 matches 9 bases. Trimming at V came to 3 bases and at J to 4 bases, leaving 7 bases not matched to a gene. The length of the CDR3 is 15 residues. Germline values: CDR1 MGHRA, CDR2 YSYEKL. The CDR3 DNA is TGCGCCAGCAGCCAGTCCGGGACAGGGTCTTACGAGCAGTACTTC. Its translation: CASSQSGTGSYEQYF.

The CDR3 DNA reads as TGCAGCGTTGATTTTTCGAACACCGGGGAGCTGTTTTTT. It encodes CSVDFSNTGELFF. The V and J genes are TRBV29-1 and TRBJ2-2; D gene unclear. Trimming removed 3 bases from V and 0 bases from J, with 5 bases in between. Germline values: CDR1 SQVTM, CDR2 ANQGSEA. This CDR3 has 13 amino acids.

This clone was counted a single time. This sequence joins TRBV18 and TRBJ1-5, with TRBD1 matching over 8 bases. Germline CDR1 and CDR2: KGHSH and LQKENI. V gave up 0 bases and J gave up 3 bases; unmatched junction bases: 4. The CDR3 extends over 16 amino acids. CDR3 residues: CASSPPVGQDNQPQHF. CDR3 nucleotides: TGTGCCAGCTCACCACCCGTGGGACAGGACAATCAGCCCCAGCATTTT. The full variable domain, its missing parts supplied by reference TRBV18 and TRBJ1-5, is NAGVMQNPRHLVRRRGQEARLRCSPMKGHSHVYWYRQLPEEGLKFMVYLQKENIIDESGMPKERFSAEFPKEGPSILRIQQVVRGDSAAYFCASSPPVGQDNQPQHFGDGTRLSIL.

This clone was counted a single time. The chain combines TRBV19 with TRBJ1-1; the D is unclear. The CDR3 sequence is 14 residues long. Germline assignment: CDR1 LNHDA and CDR2 SQIVND (reference sequence). V was pared by 3 bases and J by 13 bases, with 21 bases between. CDR3 in DNA: TGTGCCAGTAGTATTGCGGCGGGCTCCGGTTTGGGTTTCTTT. Protein product: CASSIAAGSGLGFF.

This clone was observed once. The chain combines TRBV29-1 with TRBJ2-7, with 11 bases lining up with TRBD1. V lost 3 bases, J lost 1 base, and 2 bases stayed unmatched. There are 14 residues in the CDR3. CDR1 and CDR2 from the germline V gene are SQVTM and ANQGSEA. CDR3 amino acids: CSVEDRGQSYEQYF. CDR3 DNA sequence: TGCAGCGTTGAGGACAGGGGGCAGTCCTACGAGCAGTACTTC.

On this clone: This sample includes further DNA sequences coding for the same CDR3. The chain combines TRBV11-3 with TRBJ2-2; D is possibly TRBD2 (7 bases). Germline CDR1 and CDR2: SGHNT and YENEEA. The CDR3 extends over 15 amino acids. Trimming stripped 5 bases from V and 5 bases from J, with 15 bases between. The CDR3 DNA reads as TGTGCCAGCAGCCGCAGGAGGGGGGGGACCGGGGAGCTGTTTTTT. It encodes CASSRRRGGTGELFF.

The V and J genes are TRBV10-2 and TRBJ2-7, with D possibly being TRBD1 (6 bases). V dropped 0 bases and J dropped 3 bases, with 12 bases sitting between them. The CDR3 covers 15 residues. Per germline, CDR1 WSHSY and CDR2 SAAADI. The DNA for the CDR3 is TGCGCCAGCAGTGAGTCGGACAGTCCAGGCTACGAGCAGTACTTC. Its translation is CASSESDSPGYEQYF.

The rearrangement uses TRBV7-9 and TRBJ1-2; 8 bases match TRBD1. With V trimmed by 4 bases and J by 8 bases, 12 bases remained unmatched. Germline V gives CDR1 SEHNR, CDR2 FQNEAQ (reference sequence). The CDR3 runs to 15 residues. This CDR3 is CASSSFVWTGSGYTF. In nucleotides, the CDR3 is TGTGCCAGCAGCTCTTTCGTGTGGACAGGGAGCGGCTACACCTTC.

The V call is TRBV30, the J call TRBJ2-5; D ambiguous. This CDR3 is 17 amino acids long. V gave up 2 bases and J gave up 5 bases, with 24 bases separating them. Germline assignment: CDR1 GTSNPN and CDR2 SVGIG (reference sequence). CDR3 sequence (DNA): TGTGCCTGGAGTCCTTCTTGGGGATTGGGTATTGGGGAGACCCAGTACTTC. It encodes CAWSPSWGLGIGETQYF.

The chain employs TRBV5-4 and TRBJ2-6; 9 bases line up with TRBD1. With 2 bases clipped from V and 4 bases from J, the junction kept 10 bases outside the gene matches. The CDR3 consists of 18 residues. Germline lookup yields CDR1 SGHNT and CDR2 YYREEE (reference sequence). The DNA for the CDR3 is TGTGCCAGCAGCTTCCATACAGGGGGCGCATCAGGGGCCAACGTCCTGACTTTC. It yields the protein CASSFHTGGASGANVLTF.

The V and J genes are TRBV11-2 and TRBJ2-7; 11 bases are shared with TRBD1. V was clipped by 4 bases and J by 3 bases; unmatched bases: 2. The CDR3 covers 14 residues. Germline values: CDR1 SGHAT, CDR2 FQNNGV. The CDR3 DNA reads TGTGCCAGCAGCTGGGACAGGGGGGACTACGAGCAGTACTTC. It translates to CASSWDRGDYEQYF.

This clone was detected a few times. V and J are TRBV6-5 and TRBJ1-2; 7 bases align to TRBD1. V shed 6 bases and J 4 bases; nucleotides not matched to a gene: 11. Looked up from germline, CDR1 is MNHEY and CDR2 is SVGAGI. This CDR3 is 15 amino acids long. In DNA, the CDR3 is TGTGCCAGCAGCCCTGAGGCGGGACAGTCCTATGGCTACACCTTC. Its protein is CASSPEAGQSYGYTF.

This clone occurred once. The CDR3, as DNA: TGTGCCAGCAGTGATCCGGGGGCCACCGGGGAGCTGTTTTTT. Its protein product is CASSDPGATGELFF. The chain couples TRBV6-1 to TRBJ2-2; D tentatively fits TRBD1 or TRBD2 (6 bases each). The CDR3 contains 14 residues. Germline loops: CDR1 MNHNS, CDR2 SASEGT. Trimming removed 3 bases at V and 4 bases at J, with 9 bases between.

This clone was observed a handful of times. This rearrangement joins TRBV29-1 to TRBJ2-7, with D unclear. V lost 2 bases and J 7 bases, leaving 6 bases between the germline ends. Per germline, CDR1 SQVTM and CDR2 ANQGSEA. This CDR3 is 10 amino acids long. The CDR3 DNA is TGCAGCGTTGAAACCACAGAGCAGTACTTC. Protein: CSVETTEQYF.

This rearrangement joins TRBV4-1 to TRBJ1-2, with 11 bases lining up with TRBD1. The CDR3 has 18 amino acids. The germline CDR1 and CDR2 sequences are MGHRA and YSYEKL. Trimming cost V 0 bases and J 4 bases; bases outside gene matches: 10. The CDR3 DNA reads as TGCGCCAGCAGCCAAGATTGGACAGGGGGCGAATACAGCTATGGCTACACCTTC. Amino acid sequence: CASSQDWTGGEYSYGYTF.

The chain links TRBV27 to TRBJ2-7; weak D call: TRBD1 (5 bases). The CDR3 runs 14 residues. CDR1 MNHEY and CDR2 SMNVEV come from the germline V gene (reference sequence). V lost 6 bases and J lost 4, with 16 bases in between. The chain's CDR3 is CASSPTAGLYEQYF. DNA of the CDR3: TGTGCCAGCAGCCCCACGGCAGGGTTGTACGAGCAGTACTTC.

The chain is built from TRBV19 and TRBJ1-1, with TRBD1 as a possible D gene (6 bases). Trimming removed 3 bases at V and 4 bases at J, with 12 bases between. The CDR3 spans 14 residues. Germline V lookup: CDR1 LNHDA, CDR2 SQIVND (reference sequence). The CDR3 reads CASSIKGGVTEAFF. As DNA, the CDR3 is TGTGCCAGTAGTATCAAGGGGGGGGTCACTGAAGCTTTCTTT.

V usage is TRBV2 and J usage is TRBJ2-7; D is possibly TRBD1 (5 bases). Between the trimmed V and J ends, which lost 3 bases and 1 base, there was a span of 10 bases. There are 14 residues in the CDR3. The germline V gene encodes CDR1 SNHLY and CDR2 FYNNEI. The CDR3 reads CASSDQGVSYEQYF. For the CDR3, the DNA is TGTGCCAGCAGTGACCAAGGGGTTTCCTACGAGCAGTACTTC.